This T cell receptor (beta chain) was recorded in a study of blood T cell repertoires in COVID-19. The CDR3 length is 12 residues. CDR1 LNHDA and CDR2 SQIVND come from the germline V gene (reference sequence). The V and J ends lost 4 bases and 8 bases respectively, with 9 bases between them. Generated by immunoSEQ multiplex PCR, the TCRdb table keeps only in-frame clones and is missing some. The sample has about 140,000 clones; roughly four fifths are singletons. This clone has more than one count but fewer than ten. The sequence derives from a woman aged 50 to 60 with active or convalescent COVID-19. The chain has TRBV19 and TRBJ1-3, with no clear D. Sequencing was carried out using peripheral blood. In nucleotides, the CDR3 is TGTGCCAGTAGTACCATAACGGACACCATATATTTT. This sequence encodes CASSTITDTIYF.